The present T cell receptor (beta chain) was sequenced within a study of Ad26.COV2.S vaccination and SARS-CoV-2 variants. On the study more broadly: Recipients of Ad26.COV2.S got it intramuscularly, once or twice 56 days apart.

Measured with immunoSEQ multiplex PCR; TCRdb has only the in-frame clones, and not every one. This sample has a few hundred thousand clones; roughly 90% occur once, and the top ten carry 3.6%. Trimming cost V 3 bases and J 3 bases, with 7 bases left between them. CDR1 KGHDR and CDR2 SFDVKD come from the germline V gene. The CDR3 contains 13 residues. This clone occurred a few times. Antigen unknown. Treatment of the sample: around 19 received Ad26.COV2.S at low or high dose, single or two shots; roughly five received placebo; per-sample allocation not given. Collection of the samples took place on day 63 after the first injection of vaccine or placebo. General study points: The study found similar non-spike TCR breadth in vaccine and placebo recipients. TCR breadth and depth analyses may have underestimated total T cell responses. Placebo recipients trailed vaccine recipients in spike-specific TCR breadth.

Sequenced material: peripheral blood, taken in a trial of Ad26.COV2.S vaccine versus placebo. The chain links TRBV24-1 to TRBJ1-2; unclear D gene. The receptor's source is a person between 18 and 60 years old who received the Ad26.COV2.S COVID-19 vaccine or a placebo. The CDR3 region has the DNA TGTGCCACCAGTGATCCGGTCCACTATGGCTACACCTTC. Residues: CATSDPVHYGYTF.